A single sample gave rise to the 16 T cell receptor beta chains below, sequenced in a study of blood T cell repertoires in COVID-19. The protocol was immunoSEQ multiplex PCR, while the TCRdb copy is restricted to in-frame clones and leaves out a portion. In the table there are 250,000 to 300,000 clones, around 86% of which are singletons. Sequencing was performed on peripheral blood. The receptors were gathered from a man aged 50-60 years with acute or convalescent COVID-19.

The gene calls are TRBV30 and TRBJ2-3; 7 nucleotides match TRBD1. With V trimmed by 0 bases and J by 2 bases, 8 bases remained unmatched. Germline-derived CDR1 and CDR2 are GTSNPN and SVGIG (reference sequence). This CDR3 comprises 16 residues. The CDR3 sequence: CAWSVLPGGFTDTQYF. The CDR3 nucleotides are TGTGCCTGGAGTGTACTGCCAGGGGGTTTCACAGATACGCAGTATTTT.

This clone was seen only once. This sample also contains other DNA sequences that code for the same CDR3. This chain joins TRBV30 and TRBJ1-2, with a weak D call TRBD1 (5 bases). Germline-derived CDR1 and CDR2 are GTSNPN and SVGIG (reference sequence). V gave up 3 bases and J gave up 2 bases, with 7 bases separating them. This CDR3 is 12 amino acids long. The CDR3 bases are TGTGCCTGGAGCGGGGGGAACTATGGCTACACCTTC. Translation: CAWSGGNYGYTF.

This chain joins TRBV7-9 and TRBJ2-5; TRBD2 might be the D (5 bases). The germline V gene encodes CDR1 SEHNR and CDR2 FQNEAQ (reference sequence). The CDR3 spans 12 residues. Trimming shortened V by 1 base and J by 10 bases, and 10 bases separated the two germline ends. CDR3 sequence (DNA): TGTGCCAGCAGCTTAGTAGGACTGCTCCAGTACTTC. This sequence encodes CASSLVGLLQYF.

This chain connects TRBV19 to TRBJ1-1; D perhaps matches TRBD1 (6 bases). Germline CDR1 LNHDA, CDR2 SQIVND (reference sequence). Trimming shortened V by 4 bases and J by 11 bases, and 14 bases separated the two germline ends. The CDR3 extends over 12 amino acids. This CDR3 is CASSKRDTWAFF. CDR3 in DNA: TGTGCCAGTAGTAAACGGGACACATGGGCTTTCTTT.

The gene calls are TRBV11-1 and TRBJ2-5; D is perhaps TRBD2 (5 bases). CDR1 is SGHAT and CDR2 is FQDESV in the germline V gene (reference sequence). The V end was cut by 5 bases, the J end by 2 bases, with 12 bases between. The CDR3 is 14 amino acids. In DNA, the CDR3 is TGTGCCAGCAGCAAAGACGGCGGGCAAGAGACCCAGTACTTC. Translated: CASSKDGGQETQYF.

J is TRBJ1-4 and V is TRBV15; D ambiguous. The CDR3 covers 15 residues. Looked up from germline, CDR1 is LNHNV and CDR2 is YYDKDF (reference sequence). With 1 base removed from V and 1 base from J, the gap between germline ends came to 7 bases. DNA for the CDR3: TGTGCCACCAGCAGAGGTCAGGAAACTAATGAAAAACTGTTTTTT. Translating gives CATSRGQETNEKLFF.

The chain uses TRBV4-1 and TRBJ2-5, with 7 bases lining up with TRBD1. The junction had 5 bases not matched to a gene; V was cut back by 0 bases and J by 4 bases. The CDR3 sequence is 15 residues long. Germline loops: CDR1 MGHRA, CDR2 YSYEKL. DNA for the CDR3: TGCGCCAGCAGCCAAGATCGAAACAGGGGAGAGACCCAGTACTTC. Translation: CASSQDRNRGETQYF.

The CDR3 DNA reads as TGTGCCAGCAGTTACTCGGCGGGGGCGCGGGAGCAGTACTTC. The encoded protein is CASSYSAGAREQYF. V and J are TRBV6-6 and TRBJ2-7; D may be TRBD2 (7 bases). Germline V gene lookup returns CDR1 MNHNY and CDR2 SVGAGI (reference sequence). With 0 bases removed from V and 7 bases from J, the gap between germline ends came to 13 bases. This CDR3 is 14 amino acids long.

The chain employs TRBV5-1 and TRBJ2-1; TRBD1 might be the D (6 bases). This CDR3 has 15 amino acids. V was pared by 4 bases and J by 0 bases, with 11 bases between. The germline V gene has CDR1 SGHRS and CDR2 YFSETQ. The CDR3 DNA sequence: TGCGCCAGCAGCGCGGACAGTAGCTCCTACAATGAGCAGTTCTTC. Translating gives CASSADSSSYNEQFF.

This clone was detected a few times. The chain uses TRBV11-2 and TRBJ1-4; D perhaps matches TRBD1 (6 bases). Germline V gene data show CDR1 as SGHAT and CDR2 as FQNNGV. The CDR3 spans 18 residues. Trimming removed 6 bases at V and 8 bases at J, with 28 bases between. The CDR3 spells CASRDFRGGTRGGEKLFF. The DNA of the CDR3 is TGTGCCAGCAGGGACTTCCGCGGGGGGACAAGGGGAGGAGAAAAACTGTTTTTT.

The V and J genes are TRBV30 and TRBJ1-5; D not certain. Germline V gives CDR1 GTSNPN, CDR2 SVGIG (reference sequence). Deletions cut 1 base from V and 2 bases from J, with 9 bases between. This CDR3 spans 14 amino acids. The CDR3 reads CAWSGEYGNQPQHF. As DNA, the CDR3 is TGTGCCTGGAGTGGGGAGTATGGCAATCAGCCCCAGCATTTT.

The rearrangement uses TRBV10-3 and TRBJ2-7; D might be TRBD2 (6 bases). Germline-derived CDR1 and CDR2 are ENHRY and SYGVKD. V lost 4 bases and J lost 4, with 8 bases in between. The CDR3 runs 12 residues. The CDR3: CAISGGGYEQYF. As DNA, the CDR3 is TGTGCCATCAGTGGTGGAGGGTACGAGCAGTACTTC.

This clone was seen more than once but under ten times. Other DNA sequences in this sample translate to the same CDR3. This chain links TRBV9 with TRBJ2-7; TRBD1 aligns across 8 bases. CDR3 length: 15 residues. CDR1 is SGDLS and CDR2 is YYNGEE in the germline V gene. The trim removed 0 bases at V and 3 bases at J, leaving 5 bases unmatched. DNA of the CDR3: TGTGCCAGCAGCGTAGTGGGCGACAGGGGCTACGAGCAGTACTTC. Protein: CASSVVGDRGYEQYF. Drawing the rest from reference TRBV9 and TRBJ2-7, the complete variable domain is DSGVTQTPKHLITATGQRVTLRCSPRSGDLSVYWYQQSLDQGLQFLIQYYNGEERAKGNILERFSAQQFPDLHSELNLSSLELGDSALYFCASSVVGDRGYEQYFGPGTRLTVT.

V usage is TRBV2 and J usage is TRBJ1-2, with TRBD1 identical over 7 bases. The J segment lost 3 bases and the V segment lost 5 bases, leaving 6 bases of the junction unmatched. The length of the CDR3 is 14 residues. The germline V gene has CDR1 SNHLY and CDR2 FYNNEI. Written as DNA, the CDR3 is TGTGCCAGCAGTCCTACAGGGGTGGACTATGGCTACACCTTC. This translates into CASSPTGVDYGYTF.

The chain combines TRBV6-5 with TRBJ2-5, with a tentative D call TRBD2 (7 bases). V dropped 6 bases and J dropped 5 bases, with 19 bases sitting between them. CDR3 length: 15 residues. The germline CDR1 and CDR2 sequences are MNHEY and SVGAGI. The DNA for the CDR3 is TGTGCCAGCAGCCCGGGGGGCGTGGGGCGGGAGACCCAGTACTTC. This encodes CASSPGGVGRETQYF.

This rearrangement joins TRBV5-5 to TRBJ2-1; TRBD2 might be the D (6 bases). Germline V gene data show CDR1 as SGHKS and CDR2 as YYEKEE (reference sequence). The CDR3 consists of 16 residues. V was clipped by 1 base and J by 0 bases, with 11 bases between them. The CDR3: CASSLLGGDSYNEQFF. CDR3 nucleotides: TGTGCCAGCAGCTTGCTAGGCGGGGACTCCTACAATGAGCAGTTCTTC.